A selection of T cell receptor beta chains follows, all from one sample in a study of shared clonotypes between healthy human individuals. Measured with immunoSEQ multiplex PCR; TCRdb has only the in-frame clones, and not every one. The sample lists approximately 530,000 clones; about 96% were seen once. Source material: naive CD4+ T cells sorted from blood. The receptors shown here come from a woman in her twenties or thirties in good health. The CDR3 runs from the conserved cysteine through the conserved F or W. The D gene is left open where the match is weak. Rows may omit the clone size; those that give it use once, few, many or a size class.

CDR3 protein: CASSLTGPTRFSGANVLTF
CDR3 DNA: TGCGCCAGCAGCTTGACGGGACCCACTCGCTTCTCTGGGGCCAACGTCCTGACTTTC
V gene: TRBV5-1
J gene: TRBJ2-6
D gene: .
clone size: once

CDR3 protein: CATKERAKNIQYF
CDR3 DNA: TGTGCCACGAAGGAAAGAGCCAAAAACATTCAGTACTTC
V gene: TRBV19
J gene: TRBJ2-4
D gene: .
clone size: once

CDR3 protein: CASSLLELNTGELFF
CDR3 DNA: TGCGCCAGCAGCTTGTTAGAACTAAACACCGGGGAGCTGTTTTTT
V gene: TRBV5-1
J gene: TRBJ2-2
D gene: .
clone size: .

CDR3 protein: CASSDYGRNNEQFF
CDR3 DNA: TGTGCCAGCAGTGATTACGGGAGGAACAATGAGCAGTTCTTC
V gene: TRBV6-1
J gene: TRBJ2-1
D gene: TRBD2
clone size: .

CDR3 protein: CASSLLDSVFYNEQFF
CDR3 DNA: TGTGCCAGCAGCTTACTGGACTCTGTTTTCTACAATGAGCAGTTCTTC
V gene: TRBV7-6
J gene: TRBJ2-1
D gene: .
clone size: .

CDR3 protein: CASSSLGANYGYTF
CDR3 DNA: TGTGCCAGCAGTAGTCTGGGGGCGAACTATGGCTACACCTTC
V gene: TRBV28
J gene: TRBJ1-2
D gene: .
clone size: .

CDR3 protein: CASSKTGPLASVYEQYF
CDR3 DNA: TGTGCCAGCTCAAAGACAGGCCCACTAGCTTCGGTCTACGAGCAGTACTTC
V gene: TRBV18
J gene: TRBJ2-7
D gene: .
clone size: once

CDR3 protein: CASIEPAYDTDTQYF
CDR3 DNA: TGTGCCAGCATCGAACCAGCGTACGACACAGATACGCAGTATTTT
V gene: TRBV6-1
J gene: TRBJ2-3
D gene: .
clone size: .

CDR3 protein: CASTSNPYEQYF
CDR3 DNA: TGTGCCAGCACCTCAAATCCCTACGAGCAGTACTTC
V gene: TRBV28
J gene: TRBJ2-7
D gene: .
clone size: .

CDR3 protein: CSHSERNEQFF
CDR3 DNA: TGCAGTCATAGTGAGCGGAATGAGCAGTTCTTC
V gene: TRBV29-1
J gene: TRBJ2-1
D gene: .
clone size: .

CDR3 protein: CASSLSPPVGLRETQYF
CDR3 DNA: TGTGCCAGCAGTTTATCCCCCCCGGTAGGGCTCAGGGAGACCCAGTACTTC
V gene: TRBV28
J gene: TRBJ2-5
D gene: .
clone size: .

CDR3 protein: CASSHQSPTNEKLFF
CDR3 DNA: TGTGCCAGCAGTCACCAGTCCCCAACTAATGAAAAACTGTTTTTT
V gene: TRBV6-6
J gene: TRBJ1-4
D gene: .
clone size: .

CDR3 protein: CASSLWQGNTIYF
CDR3 DNA: TGTGCCAGCAGCTTGTGGCAGGGAAACACCATATATTTT
V gene: TRBV5-6
J gene: TRBJ1-3
D gene: .
clone size: .

CDR3 protein: CASSSGIGIGELFF
CDR3 DNA: TGTGCCAGCTCTAGCGGGATAGGGATCGGGGAGCTGTTTTTT
V gene: TRBV2
J gene: TRBJ2-2
D gene: TRBD2
clone size: .

CDR3 protein: CAISEGAGLPSYEQYF
CDR3 DNA: TGTGCCATCAGTGAAGGGGCGGGGTTGCCCTCCTACGAGCAGTACTTC
V gene: TRBV10-3
J gene: TRBJ2-7
D gene: .
clone size: .

CDR3 protein: CATSDREVQPQHF
CDR3 DNA: TGTGCCACTTCCGACAGGGAGGTTCAGCCCCAGCATTTT
V gene: TRBV19
J gene: TRBJ1-5
D gene: TRBD1
clone size: .

CDR3 protein: CASSLGTLSYEQYF
CDR3 DNA: TGTGCCAGCAGCTTGGGGACCCTCTCCTACGAGCAGTACTTC
V gene: TRBV5-6
J gene: TRBJ2-7
D gene: .
clone size: once

CDR3 protein: CASSLTGRESNEQFF
CDR3 DNA: TGCGCCAGCAGCTTGACCGGGAGGGAAAGCAATGAGCAGTTCTTC
V gene: TRBV5-1
J gene: TRBJ2-1
D gene: TRBD2
clone size: .

CDR3 protein: CASSYDRTAMQYF
CDR3 DNA: TGTGCCAGCAGTTACGATCGGACAGCAATGCAGTATTTT
V gene: TRBV6-5
J gene: TRBJ2-3
D gene: .
clone size: once

CDR3 protein: CASGLASGTGELFF
CDR3 DNA: TGTGCTAGTGGTTTGGCCTCAGGGACCGGGGAGCTGTTTTTT
V gene: TRBV12-5
J gene: TRBJ2-2
D gene: .
clone size: .

CDR3 protein: CASSLISGTSSYNEQFF
CDR3 DNA: TGTGCCAGCAGTTTAATTTCGGGGACAAGCTCCTACAATGAGCAGTTCTTC
V gene: TRBV28
J gene: TRBJ2-1
D gene: .
clone size: .

CDR3 protein: CASSYIGQGAQTGELFF
CDR3 DNA: TGCGCCAGCAGCTACATCGGACAGGGGGCACAGACCGGGGAGCTGTTTTTT
V gene: TRBV5-1
J gene: TRBJ2-2
D gene: TRBD1
clone size: once

CDR3 protein: CASSGGLAGEETQYF
CDR3 DNA: TGTGCCAGCAGCGGAGGACTAGCGGGAGAAGAGACCCAGTACTTC
V gene: TRBV9
J gene: TRBJ2-5
D gene: TRBD2
clone size: .

CDR3 protein: CASSRPGEAIYEQYF
CDR3 DNA: TGTGCCAGCAGCCGCCCGGGGGAGGCGATCTACGAGCAGTACTTC
V gene: TRBV4-2
J gene: TRBJ2-7
D gene: .
clone size: .

CDR3 protein: CASSQVAGASGDTIYF
CDR3 DNA: TGTGCCAGCAGCCAAGTGGCGGGGGCGTCAGGGGACACCATATATTTT
V gene: TRBV14
J gene: TRBJ1-3
D gene: .
clone size: .

CDR3 protein: CASSYMGSTEAFF
CDR3 DNA: TGTGCCAGCAGTTATATGGGGAGCACTGAAGCTTTCTTT
V gene: TRBV6-6
J gene: TRBJ1-1
D gene: .
clone size: .

CDR3 protein: CASSFRGNEQFF
CDR3 DNA: TGTGCCAGCAGTTTTCGGGGCAATGAGCAGTTCTTC
V gene: TRBV27
J gene: TRBJ2-1
D gene: .
clone size: .

CDR3 protein: CASSAVQGTGEQYF
CDR3 DNA: TGTGCCAGCAGTGCTGTACAGGGTACAGGGGAGCAGTACTTC
V gene: TRBV2
J gene: TRBJ2-7
D gene: .
clone size: .

CDR3 protein: CASSLDRGPYEQYF
CDR3 DNA: TGTGCCAGCAGTTTGGACAGGGGACCCTACGAGCAGTACTTC
V gene: TRBV27
J gene: TRBJ2-7
D gene: TRBD1
clone size: once

CDR3 protein: CASSSWRTGLMLGETQYF
CDR3 DNA: TGTGCCAGCAGCTCGTGGAGGACAGGGCTTATGTTAGGGGAGACCCAGTACTTC
V gene: TRBV21-1
J gene: TRBJ2-5
D gene: .
clone size: .

CDR3 protein: CASSLGGAANEKLFF
CDR3 DNA: TGCGCCAGCAGCTTGGGGGGCGCCGCTAATGAAAAACTGTTTTTT
V gene: TRBV5-1
J gene: TRBJ1-4
D gene: .
clone size: once

CDR3 protein: CATSRGLAGTDTQYF
CDR3 DNA: TGTGCCACCAGCCGTGGACTAGCGGGTACAGATACGCAGTATTTT
V gene: TRBV15
J gene: TRBJ2-3
D gene: TRBD2
clone size: .